The 9 T cell receptor beta chains below come from one sample, sequenced in a study of Ad26.COV2.S vaccination and SARS-CoV-2 variants. Noted treatment: roughly 18 received Ad26.COV2.S at low or high dose, single or two shots; about 5 received placebo; per-sample allocation not given. Sampling happened 63 days after the first vaccine or placebo injection. Data came from immunoSEQ multiplex PCR; TCRdb stores just in-frame clones and leaves some out. This table has about 400,000 clones, around 91% appearing once. This sample comprised peripheral blood, obtained in a trial of Ad26.COV2.S vaccine versus placebo. The receptor set was obtained from a person aged 18-65 years who received the Ad26.COV2.S COVID-19 vaccine or a placebo.

The CDR3 DNA is TGTGCCAGCAGTCCCCAGGGTGAACTGTTTTTT. Translation: CASSPQGELFF. The V call is TRBV12-3 or TRBV12-4, the J call TRBJ1-4; D perhaps matches TRBD1 (5 bases). The CDR3 spans 11 residues. Trimming pared 5 bases from V and 12 bases from J, leaving 10 bases between.

J is TRBJ2-7 and V is TRBV30, with 7 positions matching TRBD2. Germline-derived CDR1 and CDR2 are GTSNPN and SVGIG (reference sequence). The V gene end was trimmed by 2 bases and the J gene end by 0 bases; junction bases not matched to a gene: 1. This CDR3 spans 13 amino acids. CDR3 in DNA: TGTGCCTGGAGTAGCGGGGTCTCCTACGAGCAGTACTTC. Translation gives CAWSSGVSYEQYF.

The gene calls are TRBV5-1 and TRBJ1-6; no clear D gene. The length of the CDR3 is 15 residues. V lost 0 bases and J 5 bases, leaving 9 bases between the germline ends. The germline CDR1 and CDR2 sequences are SGHRS and YFSETQ. The CDR3 region is CASSLETPNNSPLHF. The CDR3 DNA follows: TGCGCCAGCAGCTTGGAGACACCAAATAATTCACCCCTCCACTTT.

This clone showed up just a few times. The chain recombines TRBV7-2 with TRBJ1-1; D ambiguous. Germline lookup yields CDR1 SGHTA and CDR2 FQGNSA. The CDR3 runs to 15 residues. V lost 7 bases and J 1 base, leaving 16 bases between the germline ends. CDR3 sequence (DNA): TGTGCCAGCACCCCCCGGGGTAGCAGGAACACTGAAGCTTTCTTT. It encodes CASTPRGSRNTEAFF.

V is TRBV2 and J is TRBJ2-7, with D possibly matching TRBD2 (6 bases). Germline CDR1 reads SNHLY; CDR2 reads FYNNEI. V dropped 6 bases and J dropped 2 bases, with 14 bases sitting between them. This CDR3 region has 14 residues. CDR3: CASRGLAYTYEQYF. CDR3 coding DNA: TGTGCCAGCAGGGGGCTAGCGTACACCTACGAGCAGTACTTC.

The J gene is TRBJ2-1, the V gene TRBV12-3 or TRBV12-4; no clear D. The germline V and J ends were trimmed by 2 bases and 5 bases, with 7 bases remaining between them. There are 13 residues in the CDR3. CDR3 coding DNA: TGTGCCAGCAGTTTATACAGCAACAATGAGCAGTTCTTC. It translates to CASSLYSNNEQFF.

The chain links TRBV18 to TRBJ2-4; possibly TRBD1 for D (6 bases). The V end was cut by 1 base, the J end by 6 bases, with 16 bases between. From germline, CDR1 is KGHSH and CDR2 LQKENI. The CDR3 covers 16 residues. The CDR3 nucleotides are TGTGCCAGCTCACCACGGGACACCTTAGGACCAAACATTCAGTACTTC. It yields the protein CASSPRDTLGPNIQYF.

The gene calls are TRBV27 and TRBJ2-7; 10 positions agree with TRBD2. The V segment lost 4 bases and the J segment 6 bases; nucleotides outside the gene matches: 6. In germline, CDR1 is MNHEY, CDR2 SMNVEV (reference sequence). There are 14 residues in the CDR3. The CDR3 DNA follows: TGTGCCAGCAGTTCCCTAGCGGGAGCCCCCGAGCAGTACTTC. It specifies CASSSLAGAPEQYF.

The gene calls are TRBV5-6 and TRBJ2-3, with 15 bases aligning to TRBD2. The CDR3 is 18 amino acids. Germline CDR1 is SGHDT and CDR2 is YYEEEE. Trimming cost V 3 bases and J 2 bases; bases outside gene matches: 7. The CDR3 region has the DNA TGTGCCAGCAGCTGGGGACTAGCGGGAGGAGATATCACAGATACGCAGTATTTT. Its protein is CASSWGLAGGDITDTQYF.